Below, 23 T cell receptor beta chains from the same sample are listed, as sequenced in a study of T cells in Graves' hyperthyroidism and ophthalmopathy. The CDR3 regions of TCR beta were amplified from RNA transcripts. First-round RT-PCR with HTBI primers amplified the TCR CDR3 region. From the multiplex PCR reads, TCRdb called clonotypes with MiXCR, one entry per CDR3 protein. Of 93,000 or so distinct CDR3 sequences listed, approximately 50% were seen once; the top ten hold approximately 25%. Sequenced: blood. The receptors stem from a man between 35 and 55 years old with Graves' hyperthyroidism.

The chain couples TRBV20-1 to TRBJ1-2; TRBD1 might be the D (5 bases). Germline lookup yields CDR1 DFQATT and CDR2 SNEGSKA (reference sequence). This CDR3 is built from 14 residues. Deletions cut 3 bases from V and 2 bases from J, with 13 bases between. In nucleotides, the CDR3 is TGCAGTGCTAGGGGGGTTAGCGAAAACTATGGCTACACCTTC. Protein product: CSARGVSENYGYTF.

This clonotype has a count of ten or more. This rearrangement joins TRBV2 to TRBJ2-5; 7 positions match TRBD1. Trimming at V came to 4 bases and at J to 5 bases, leaving 7 bases not matched to a gene. The CDR3 has 14 residues. The germline CDR1 and CDR2 sequences are SNHLY and FYNNEI. CDR3 protein: CASSVVGGRETQYF. The CDR3, as DNA: TGTGCCAGCAGTGTAGTAGGGGGCCGGGAGACCCAGTACTTC.

Concerning this clonotype itself: Mismatch with germline at one junction end may stem from a read error. V usage is TRBV10-2 and J usage is TRBJ2-3; D may be TRBD2 (5 bases). The germline V gene encodes CDR1 WSHSY and CDR2 SAAADI. The CDR3 runs to 18 residues. CDR3 coding DNA: TGTGCCAGCAGCGGTAGAGCCCGGGGAACCAAATTCACAGATACGCAGTATTTT. Translated: CASSGRARGTKFTDTQYF.

This clonotype was detected ten times or more. A much larger clone differs from this one at a single base, so this may be a read error. The chain combines TRBV10-3 with TRBJ2-7; D might be TRBD1 (6 bases). The CDR3 consists of 12 residues. Germline V lookup: CDR1 ENHRY, CDR2 SYGVKD. Trimming removed 10 bases from V and 2 bases from J, with 12 bases in between. CDR3: CATKGGAYEQYF. The CDR3, as DNA: TGTGCCACCAAAGGGGGAGCCTACGAGCAGTACTTC.

About this clonotype itself: A much larger clone differs from this one at a single base, so this may be a read error. Likely a read error: the CDR3 ends without its conserved phenylalanine or tryptophan. This chain uses TRBV6-1 with TRBJ2-7, with D perhaps being TRBD1 or TRBD2 (5 bases each). CDR3 length equals 14 residues. Germline V gene sequence: CDR1 MNHNS, CDR2 SASEGT. Trimming took off 8 bases at V and 2 bases at J, with 16 bases between the two ends. This CDR3 reads CASQMGQGAYEQYL. The CDR3, as DNA: TGTGCCAGCCAGATGGGGCAGGGAGCCTACGAGCAGTACCTC.

The V gene is TRBV30, the J gene TRBJ1-1; D ambiguous. V lost 0 bases to trimming and J lost 11 bases, with 10 bases between them. The length of the CDR3 is 11 residues. Germline lookup yields CDR1 GTSNPN and CDR2 SVGIG (reference sequence). This CDR3 is CAWSVQRGAFF. In DNA form, the CDR3 reads TGTGCCTGGAGTGTACAGAGAGGGGCTTTCTTT.

The genes are TRBV9 and TRBJ2-2, with a possible D match to TRBD2 (5 bases). Germline-derived CDR1 and CDR2 are SGDLS and YYNGEE. There are 16 residues in the CDR3. Trimming shortened V by 5 bases and J by 1 base, and 15 bases separated the two germline ends. The CDR3 region is CASSAKPAVNTGELFF. The CDR3 coding sequence is TGTGCCAGCAGTGCTAAGCCAGCGGTGAACACCGGGGAGCTGTTTTTT.

This clonotype appeared a single time. Sequence at one end of the junction differs from germline and may be a read error. V and J are TRBV19 and TRBJ1-5, with D hard to call. Germline CDR1 LNHDA, CDR2 SQIVND (reference sequence). The CDR3 consists of 14 residues. The CDR3 loop is CASSRLPSYQPQHF. CDR3 nucleotide sequence: TGTGCCAGTAGCCGACTTCCTAGCTATCAGCCCCAACATTTT.

A word on this clonotype: A much bigger clone sits one base away, suggesting this may be a read error. The V call is TRBV7-2, the J call TRBJ2-3, with 9 bases lining up with TRBD2. Germline V gene data show CDR1 as SGHTA and CDR2 as FQGNSA. The CDR3 totals 18 residues. With V trimmed by 4 bases and J by 0 bases, 11 bases remained unmatched. For the CDR3, the DNA is TGTGCCAGCAGCTACGGACTAGCGTACCTCACTAGCACAGATACGCAGTATTTT. It translates to CASSYGLAYLTSTDTQYF.

On this clonotype: Given a much more abundant clone one base away, this may be a read error. The conserved phenylalanine or tryptophan normally closing the CDR3 is absent here, so this likely arose from a read error. The rearrangement joins TRBV11-3 to TRBJ2-5, with 9 bases that match TRBD2. Trimming cost V 1 base and J 1 base; bases outside gene matches: 7. This CDR3 comprises 17 residues. The V gene's germline CDR1 is SGHNT and CDR2 YENEEA. The CDR3 region has the DNA TGTGCCAGCAGCTTAGGAGTAGCGGGAGTTGGCCAAGAGACCCAGTACTGC. This translates into CASSLGVAGVGQETQYC.

The chain combines TRBV25-1 with TRBJ1-2; D call uncertain. Germline CDR1 reads MGHDK; CDR2 reads SYGVNS. Trimming took off 4 bases at V and 12 bases at J, with 15 bases between the two ends. This CDR3 has 12 residues. DNA of the CDR3: TGTGCCAGCAGTGCGGGGAAGCCCCTAGACACCTTC. It specifies CASSAGKPLDTF.

As concerns this clonotype: The junction differs from germline at one of its ends, possibly a read error. The J gene is TRBJ1-1, the V gene TRBV2; the D is unclear. Looked up from germline, CDR1 is SNHLY and CDR2 is FYNNEI. The length of the CDR3 is 12 residues. The CDR3 sequence: CAGSGKRAEAFF. CDR3 nucleotides: TGTGCCGGCAGTGGGAAAAGAGCTGAAGCTTTCTTT.

This clonotype was observed many times. The chain links TRBV7-8 to TRBJ1-5; D is perhaps TRBD1 (5 bases). The V and J ends lost 5 bases and 4 bases respectively, with 12 bases between them. CDR3 length: 14 amino acids. Germline V lookup: CDR1 SGHVS, CDR2 FQNEAQ. The CDR3 DNA reads as TGTGCCAGCAGCCTAGACGGGGCTAATCAGCCCCAGCATTTT. This gives the protein CASSLDGANQPQHF.

A word on this clonotype: Germline and junction disagree at one end, which may indicate a read error. The J gene is TRBJ1-1, the V gene TRBV2; no definite D call. This CDR3 is 13 amino acids long. Per the germline V gene, CDR1 is SNHLY and CDR2 is FYNNEI. Here the CDR3 reads CASRANMNTGAFF. The CDR3 nucleotides are TGTGCCAGCAGGGCGAACATGAACACTGGAGCTTTCTTT.

Worth noting for this clonotype: This may stem from a read error, because a much larger clone lies one nucleotide away. This chain connects TRBV11-2 to TRBJ2-7, with D uncertain. The CDR3 has 15 residues. From germline, CDR1 is SGHAT and CDR2 FQNNGV. V was pared by 5 bases and J by 2 bases, with 16 bases between. The chain's CDR3 is CASSLRRVPTYEQYF. CDR3 sequence (DNA): TGTGCCAGCAGCCTACGCCGAGTTCCCACCTACGAGCAGTACTTC.

This clonotype was seen repeatedly, ten times or more. The chain recombines TRBV6-2 or TRBV6-3 with TRBJ2-3; no definite D call. CDR3 length: 13 amino acids. Germline assignment: CDR1 MNHEY and CDR2 SVGEGT. V was clipped by 6 bases and J by 0 bases, with 7 bases between them. In DNA form, the CDR3 reads TGTGCCAGCAGATACGACAGCACAGATACGCAGTATTTT. Translating it yields CASRYDSTDTQYF.

A word on this clonotype: One base away lies a much larger clone, so this may be a sequencing read error. The chain joins TRBV4-1 to TRBJ2-3; D is unclear. Germline V gives CDR1 MGHRA, CDR2 YSYEKL. V was shortened by 1 base and J by 5 bases, with 7 bases between the two germline ends. This CDR3 spans 13 amino acids. CDR3: CASSQGGLDTQYF. The CDR3 DNA follows: TGCGCCAGCAGCCAAGGTGGGTTAGATACGCAGTATTTT.

This clonotype was seen ten or more times. The chain couples TRBV5-6 to TRBJ1-6; TRBD1 aligns across 8 bases. Germline-derived CDR1 and CDR2 are SGHDT and YYEEEE. V dropped 5 bases and J dropped 10; count of bases not matched to a gene: 8. There are 14 residues in the CDR3. CDR3 sequence reads: CASRSDRGESPLHF. The CDR3 bases are TGTGCCAGCAGATCAGACAGGGGCGAGTCACCCCTCCACTTT.

The genes are TRBV5-1 and TRBJ1-6; tentative D call: TRBD1 (5 bases). The germline V gene has CDR1 SGHRS and CDR2 YFSETQ. The germline V and J ends were trimmed by 0 bases and 10 bases, with 14 bases remaining between them. The CDR3 totals 15 residues. CDR3 protein: CASSLVRGLQSPLHF. The CDR3, as DNA: TGCGCCAGCAGCTTGGTGCGGGGCCTACAGTCACCCCTCCACTTT.

For this clonotype: Because the CDR3's place on the DNA is in doubt, the DNA is left out and the CDR3 is given as listed by TCRdb. The V call is TRBV29-1, the J call TRBJ2-1. The CDR3 length is 16 residues, termini included. The germline V gene encodes CDR1 SQVTM and CDR2 ANQGSEA. The CDR3 region is CSVEICASSHRGEQFF.

The V call is TRBV7-9, the J call TRBJ1-6; D unresolved. CDR3 length: 15 amino acids. CDR1 is SEHNR, CDR2 FQNEAQ, per germline (reference sequence). V lost 0 bases and J lost 5, with 8 bases in between. CDR3 loop: CASSLAGSDNSPLHF. The CDR3 nucleotides read TGTGCCAGCAGCTTAGCTGGGTCCGATAATTCACCCCTCCACTTT. The full variable domain, in which reference TRBV7-9 and TRBJ1-6 provide the parts outside the CDR3, is DTGVSQNPRHKITKRGQNVTFRCDPISEHNRLYWYRQTLGQGPEFLTYFQNEAQLEKSRLLSDRFSAERPKGSFSTLEIQRTEQGDSAMYLCASSLAGSDNSPLHFGNGTRLTVT.

This clonotype was seen ten or more times. This sequence joins TRBV6-2 or TRBV6-3 and TRBJ1-2, with a weak D call TRBD1 (5 bases). Germline V gives CDR1 MNHEY, CDR2 SVGEGT. The ends were cut back, 8 bases at V and 3 bases at J, with 16 bases in the middle. CDR3 size: 14 residues. The CDR3 here is CASSIPGTDYGYTF. CDR3 nucleotides: TGTGCCAGCTCAATTCCCGGGACGGACTATGGCTACACCTTC.

This clonotype was detected many times. The rearrangement uses TRBV12-3 or TRBV12-4 and TRBJ2-1, with a weak D call TRBD1 (6 bases). Trimming shortened V by 7 bases and J by 7 bases, and 14 bases separated the two germline ends. There are 13 residues in the CDR3. CDR3 sequence reads: CASTLGQSNEQFF. CDR3 DNA sequence: TGTGCCAGCACCCTAGGACAGTCTAATGAGCAGTTCTTC.